These T cell receptor beta chains were read from a single sample in a study of Graves' ophthalmopathy and Graves' hyperthyroidism. TCRdb redid the calling of the multiplex PCR reads with MiXCR, one entry per CDR3 protein. The sample contains 900,000 to 1,200,000 distinct CDR3 sequences, roughly 35% of which appear only once. The sequencing input was peripheral blood or thyroid tissue (not recorded which). These receptors all come from an adult man with Graves' hyperthyroidism. CDR3s include the opening cysteine and the closing phenylalanine or tryptophan. Each record gives: V gene, CDR3 length, clone size, CDR3 protein. Where a row states a size, it is once, few, many or the class of an expanded clone; other rows omit it.

v_gene: TRBV19; len: 15; abundance: NA; CDR3aa: CARSIRTSGTGELFF
v_gene: TRBV20-1; len: 12; abundance: NA; CDR3aa: CSTRSGTYEQYF
v_gene: TRBV29-1; len: 14; abundance: few; CDR3aa: CSVEGGSPTGELFF
v_gene: TRBV20-1; len: 12; abundance: NA; CDR3aa: CSLNRGRGNQYF
v_gene: TRBV20-1; len: 13; abundance: many; CDR3aa: CSTSRGGGETQYF
v_gene: TRBV12-3/TRBV12-4; len: 14; abundance: many; CDR3aa: CASSLGGGNSPLHF
v_gene: TRBV12-3/TRBV12-4; len: 16; abundance: NA; CDR3aa: CASSLAGGFDNEKLFF
v_gene: TRBV7-8; len: 15; abundance: many; CDR3aa: CASSFRVTPGSPLHF
v_gene: TRBV12-3/TRBV12-4; len: 12; abundance: NA; CDR3aa: CASSYPGTRVFF
v_gene: TRBV7-9; len: 14; abundance: NA; CDR3aa: CASRGRLNTGELFF
v_gene: TRBV2; len: 16; abundance: many; CDR3aa: CASNGGAGTNTGELFF
v_gene: TRBV7-9; len: 13; abundance: NA; CDR3aa: CASSQEVSYEQYF
v_gene: TRBV6-5; len: 13; abundance: many; CDR3aa: CASRNDRGYGYTF
v_gene: TRBV9; len: 14; abundance: NA; CDR3aa: CAGSGLGNSYERYF
v_gene: TRBV7-2; len: 17; abundance: few; CDR3aa: CASSIIGQVYYNSPLHF
v_gene: TRBV20-1; len: 14; abundance: NA; CDR3aa: CSARKTGGSEKLFF
v_gene: TRBV20-1; len: 13; abundance: NA; CDR3aa: CSAPVPTETEAFF
v_gene: TRBV5-8; len: 14; abundance: few; CDR3aa: CASSLGQGQYEQYF
v_gene: TRBV5-1; len: 18; abundance: NA; CDR3aa: CASSSLGLDRENTGELFF
v_gene: TRBV5-1; len: 14; abundance: many; CDR3aa: CASSQAGGPQDQYF
v_gene: TRBV10-3; len: 18; abundance: NA; CDR3aa: CAIRGATGYSSGANVLTF
v_gene: TRBV20-1; len: 16; abundance: NA; CDR3aa: CSARDSSGTGVYEQYF
v_gene: TRBV2; len: 11; abundance: NA; CDR3aa: CASRVGSGAFF
v_gene: TRBV2; len: 16; abundance: many; CDR3aa: CASSDRDRVTLGGYTF
v_gene: TRBV7-9; len: 13; abundance: many; CDR3aa: CASSLTARGELFF
v_gene: TRBV7-9; len: 16; abundance: few; CDR3aa: CASSLYQALGLSEQYF
v_gene: TRBV10-2; len: 14; abundance: many; CDR3aa: CASSEGGRGETQYF
v_gene: TRBV4-3; len: 16; abundance: few; CDR3aa: CASSQIAGSCLETQYF
v_gene: TRBV20-1; len: 15; abundance: NA; CDR3aa: CSARDLAGGRETQYF
v_gene: TRBV5-1; len: 15; abundance: many; CDR3aa: CASSDPGQPYYGYTF
v_gene: TRBV5-1; len: 17; abundance: NA; CDR3aa: CASSLERLGQGPDGYTF
v_gene: TRBV6-5; len: 14; abundance: many; CDR3aa: CASSYGMETTEAFF
v_gene: TRBV4-1; len: 15; abundance: NA; CDR3aa: CASSQVGGLNQPQHF
v_gene: TRBV6-5; len: 17; abundance: NA; CDR3aa: CASSYSWSGSNQETQYF
v_gene: TRBV10-3; len: 16; abundance: NA; CDR3aa: CAISKGHPRNTGELFF
v_gene: TRBV7-8; len: 15; abundance: few; CDR3aa: CASSLAGGVGYEQYF
v_gene: TRBV5-4; len: 13; abundance: few; CDR3aa: CASSSKGATEAFF
v_gene: TRBV20-1; len: 15; abundance: few; CDR3aa: CSPVGGGPTLYEQYF
v_gene: TRBV4-1; len: 13; abundance: few; CDR3aa: CASAVREFDEQYF
v_gene: TRBV15; len: 17; abundance: NA; CDR3aa: CATSRVGQANSPGELFF
v_gene: TRBV9; len: 15; abundance: many; CDR3aa: CASSDRGSLQETQYF
v_gene: TRBV10-3; len: 15; abundance: NA; CDR3aa: CAISEGTSFSYEQYF
v_gene: TRBV4-3; len: 16; abundance: NA; CDR3aa: CASSQDREDRTYEQYF
v_gene: TRBV12-3/TRBV12-4; len: 15; abundance: NA; CDR3aa: CASSLDTDTTYEQYF
v_gene: TRBV7-2; len: 16; abundance: many; CDR3aa: CASSSGEGLALHEQYF
v_gene: TRBV7-9; len: 14; abundance: few; CDR3aa: CASRPPGQHYGYTF